This TCR beta chain stems from a study of shared clonotypes between healthy human individuals. Regarding the study as a whole: Generally, naive subsets came out with larger estimated richness than memory subsets. Expectations were that clonotype sharing among donors would be affected by sequencing depth. Shared across several donors were around 5% of the naive CD4 clonotypes.

Remarks on this clone: Its antigen remains unidentified.

Germline V CDR1 and CDR2: MGHRA, YSYEKL. CDR3 length equals 12 residues. V lost 4 bases to trimming and J lost 5 bases, with 7 bases between them. Profiled with immunoSEQ multiplex PCR; TCRdb holds only in-frame clones, not every one. The table includes over 1.5 million clones, 95% to 99% detected once. This TCR was sampled from a man younger than 45 in good health. V usage is TRBV4-1 and J usage is TRBJ2-3; D call uncertain. Material: naive CD4+ T cells sorted from blood. Subset indicated: CD45RA+ positively selected. The CDR3 DNA reads as TGCGCCAGCAGCCCTAACAGAGATACGCAGTATTTT. This gives the protein CASSPNRDTQYF.